One and the same sample provided the 11 T cell receptor beta chains below, sequenced in a study of T cell responses to AZD1222 COVID-19 vaccine (dated by TCRdb to the early 2020s). Read against the paper, the sample's time point label means: baseline before first vaccination. Libraries were made using the immunoSEQ multiplex PCR assay. What TCRdb holds here is the immuneACCESS table cut down to in-frame rearrangements. Part of the clones is not present; checked against another copy, under half of the missing clones reflect an unresolved V gene, and the others are unexplained. This sample gives about 140,000 clones in total; roughly 91% of them show up just once. 7.5% to 9.5% of the sample goes to the ten largest clones. The starting material was peripheral blood, obtained on day 0 of AZD1222 vaccination. These receptors were taken from an adult in good health.

The genes are TRBV6-5 and TRBJ2-7, with D uncertain. The CDR3 sequence is 13 residues long. V was pared by 0 bases and J by 3 bases, with 6 bases between. Germline V lookup: CDR1 MNHEY, CDR2 SVGAGI. The chain's CDR3 is CASSYSARYEQYF. CDR3 sequence (DNA): TGTGCCAGCAGTTACTCGGCACGCTACGAGCAGTACTTC.

This chain uses TRBV5-1 with TRBJ2-2; no clear D gene. Germline-derived CDR1 and CDR2 are SGHRS and YFSETQ. V was shortened by 0 bases and J by 0 bases, with 9 bases between the two germline ends. The CDR3 is 16 amino acids. The CDR3 DNA is TGCGCCAGCAGCTTGGCCACGGCCGCGAACACCGGGGAGCTGTTTTTT. Protein product: CASSLATAANTGELFF.

This chain joins TRBV27 and TRBJ2-1, with 12 bases aligning to TRBD2. CDR3 size: 13 residues. Germline V gives CDR1 MNHEY, CDR2 SMNVEV (reference sequence). Trimming removed 0 bases from V and 15 bases from J; junction bases left unmatched: 3. The CDR3 here is CASSLSLAGGRFF. The CDR3 DNA follows: TGTGCCAGCAGTTTATCCCTAGCGGGGGGGCGGTTCTTC.

This clone was counted a few times. This rearrangement joins TRBV2 to TRBJ2-7, with 7 nucleotides matching TRBD1. The J segment lost 2 bases and the V segment lost 5 bases, leaving 3 bases of the junction unmatched. From germline, CDR1 is SNHLY and CDR2 FYNNEI. The CDR3 runs 13 residues. The CDR3 is CASSLDRAYEQYF. CDR3 DNA sequence: TGTGCCAGCAGTCTCGACAGGGCCTACGAGCAGTACTTC.

V and J are TRBV9 and TRBJ1-4, with D tentatively TRBD1 (5 bases). In germline, CDR1 is SGDLS, CDR2 YYNGEE. There are 14 residues in the CDR3. Trimming stripped 3 bases from V and 3 bases from J, with 9 bases between. CDR3 sequence: CASSAEGPNEKLFF. For the CDR3, the DNA is TGTGCCAGCAGCGCCGAGGGACCTAATGAAAAACTGTTTTTT.

The V and J genes are TRBV28 and TRBJ2-1; D call uncertain. The V gene lost 3 bases and the J gene lost 0 bases, with 30 bases spanning the gap. Per germline, CDR1 MDHEN and CDR2 SYDVKM. The CDR3 covers 22 residues. The CDR3 spells CASSFAAGAPSVLSSSYNEQFF. CDR3 DNA sequence: TGTGCCAGCAGTTTCGCGGCAGGCGCTCCATCCGTGTTGTCTAGCTCCTACAATGAGCAGTTCTTC.

This rearrangement joins TRBV9 to TRBJ2-3, with D possibly being TRBD2 (5 bases). CDR1 and CDR2 (germline): SGDLS, YYNGEE. Between the trimmed V and J ends, which lost 3 bases and 5 bases, there was a span of 7 bases. The CDR3 runs to 12 residues. CDR3 sequence (DNA): TGTGCCAGCAGCGCCGCGGGAGATACGCAGTATTTT. It yields the protein CASSAAGDTQYF.

The CDR3 DNA is TGTGCCAGCCGACAGGGGAATTCACCCCTCCACTTT. Its protein is CASRQGNSPLHF. The V gene is TRBV28, the J gene TRBJ1-6; 8 bases are a match to TRBD1. CDR1 and CDR2 (germline): MDHEN, SYDVKM. This CDR3 spans 12 amino acids. Losses at the gene ends were 8 bases for V and 7 bases for J; bases not matched to a gene: 1.

V and J are TRBV7-6 and TRBJ1-1; D may be TRBD1 (5 bases). There are 13 residues in the CDR3. Per germline, CDR1 SGHVS and CDR2 FNYEAQ. Trimming left V 5 bases short and J 0 bases short, with 7 bases between. This chain's CDR3 is CASSATVNTEAFF. The CDR3 nucleotides read TGTGCCAGCAGCGCGACAGTGAACACTGAAGCTTTCTTT. The full variable domain, rest sourced from reference TRBV7-6 and TRBJ1-1, is GAGVSQSPRYKVTKRGQDVALRCDPISGHVSLYWYRQALGQGPEFLTYFNYEAQQDKSGLPNDRFSAERPEGSISTLTIQRTEQRDSAMYRCASSATVNTEAFFGQGTRLTVV.

The V call is TRBV11-2, the J call TRBJ1-4; D unclear. The CDR3 is made up of 13 amino acids. Trimming shortened V by 5 bases and J by 10 bases, and 14 bases separated the two germline ends. Per the germline V gene, CDR1 is SGHAT and CDR2 is FQNNGV. DNA for the CDR3: TGTGCCAGCAGCCCTGGGGAGGTCGGAAAACTGTTTTTT. It encodes CASSPGEVGKLFF.

J is TRBJ1-6 and V is TRBV19, with TRBD1 matching over 8 bases. V dropped 4 bases and J dropped 7; count of bases not matched to a gene: 12. This CDR3 contains 17 residues. Germline CDR1 is LNHDA and CDR2 is SQIVND (reference sequence). The CDR3 region is CASSNTGQGAWNSPLHF. For the CDR3, the DNA is TGTGCCAGTAGTAATACCGGGCAGGGGGCTTGGAATTCACCCCTCCACTTT.